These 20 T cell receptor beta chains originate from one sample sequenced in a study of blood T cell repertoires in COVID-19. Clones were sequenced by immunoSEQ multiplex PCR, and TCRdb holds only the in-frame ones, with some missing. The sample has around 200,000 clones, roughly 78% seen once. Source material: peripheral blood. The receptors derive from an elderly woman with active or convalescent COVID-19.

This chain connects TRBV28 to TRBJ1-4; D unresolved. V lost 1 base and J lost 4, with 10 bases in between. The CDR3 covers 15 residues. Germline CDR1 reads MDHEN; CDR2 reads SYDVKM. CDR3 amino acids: CASSLSGLINEKLFF. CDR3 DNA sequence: TGTGCCAGCAGTTTATCCGGACTGATTAATGAAAAACTGTTTTTT. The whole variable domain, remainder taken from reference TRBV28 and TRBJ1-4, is DVKVTQSSRYLVKRTGEKVFLECVQDMDHENMFWYRQDPGLGLRLIYFSYDVKMKEKGDIPEGYSVSREKKERFSLILESASTNQTSMYLCASSLSGLINEKLFFGSGTQLSVL.

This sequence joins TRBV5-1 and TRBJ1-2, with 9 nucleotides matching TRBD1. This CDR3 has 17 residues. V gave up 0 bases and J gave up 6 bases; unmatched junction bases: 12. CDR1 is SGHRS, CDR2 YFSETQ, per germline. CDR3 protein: CASSLDPGGTGRDGYTF. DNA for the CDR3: TGCGCCAGCAGCTTGGATCCTGGCGGGACAGGGAGGGATGGCTACACCTTC.

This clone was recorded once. This chain's CDR3 is CASSQFPDTVEQYF. CDR3 DNA sequence: TGCGCCAGCAGCCAATTTCCGGACACCGTCGAGCAGTACTTC. The chain joins TRBV4-3 to TRBJ2-7; weak D call: TRBD1 (5 bases). The germline V gene has CDR1 LGHNA and CDR2 YSLEER. The CDR3 loop spans 14 amino acids. V was pared by 2 bases and J by 6 bases, with 14 bases between.

For the CDR3, the DNA is TGTGCCAGCTCACCAGCCAGGGGGAACACTGAAGCTTTCTTT. Translated: CASSPARGNTEAFF. The V and J genes are TRBV18 and TRBJ1-1; TRBD1 is a possible D gene (6 bases). This CDR3 has 14 amino acids. Germline V gene data show CDR1 as KGHSH and CDR2 as LQKENI. V lost 2 bases and J lost 1, with 8 bases in between.

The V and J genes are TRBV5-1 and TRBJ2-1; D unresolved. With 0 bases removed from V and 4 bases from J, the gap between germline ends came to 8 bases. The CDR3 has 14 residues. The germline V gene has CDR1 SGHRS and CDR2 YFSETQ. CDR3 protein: CASSLDGNYNEQFF. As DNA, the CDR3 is TGCGCCAGCAGCTTGGACGGTAATTACAATGAGCAGTTCTTC.

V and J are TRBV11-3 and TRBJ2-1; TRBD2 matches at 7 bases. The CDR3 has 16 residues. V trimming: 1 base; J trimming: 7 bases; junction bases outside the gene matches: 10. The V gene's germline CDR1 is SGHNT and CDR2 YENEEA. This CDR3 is CASSLGLAESQNEQFF. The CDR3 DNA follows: TGTGCCAGCAGCTTAGGTCTAGCGGAGAGTCAAAATGAGCAGTTCTTC.

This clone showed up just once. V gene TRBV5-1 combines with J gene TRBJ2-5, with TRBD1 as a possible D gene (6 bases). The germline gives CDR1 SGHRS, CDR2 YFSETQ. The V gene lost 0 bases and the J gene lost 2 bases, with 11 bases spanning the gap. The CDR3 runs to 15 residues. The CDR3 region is CASSLVARGQETQYF. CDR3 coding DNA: TGCGCCAGCAGCTTGGTAGCGAGGGGGCAAGAGACCCAGTACTTC.

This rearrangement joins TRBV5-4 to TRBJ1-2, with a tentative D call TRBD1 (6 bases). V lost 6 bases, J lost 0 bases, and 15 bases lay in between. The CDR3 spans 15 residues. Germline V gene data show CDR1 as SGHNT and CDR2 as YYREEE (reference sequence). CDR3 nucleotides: TGTGCCAGCAACAACAGACAGGTCCCTAACTATGGCTACACCTTC. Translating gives CASNNRQVPNYGYTF.

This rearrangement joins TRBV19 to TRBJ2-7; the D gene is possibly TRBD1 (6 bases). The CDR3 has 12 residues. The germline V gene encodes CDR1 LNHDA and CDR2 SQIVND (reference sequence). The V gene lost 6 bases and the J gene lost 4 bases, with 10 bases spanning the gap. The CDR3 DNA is TGTGCCAGTAGGGGGGCCTTATACGAGCAGTACTTC. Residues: CASRGALYEQYF.

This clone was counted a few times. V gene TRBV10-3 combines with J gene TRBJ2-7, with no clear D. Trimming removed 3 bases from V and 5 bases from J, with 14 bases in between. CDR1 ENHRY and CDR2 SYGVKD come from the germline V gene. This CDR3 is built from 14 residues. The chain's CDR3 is CAISENSRVDEQYF. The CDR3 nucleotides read TGTGCCATCAGTGAAAATTCCCGGGTGGACGAGCAGTACTTC.

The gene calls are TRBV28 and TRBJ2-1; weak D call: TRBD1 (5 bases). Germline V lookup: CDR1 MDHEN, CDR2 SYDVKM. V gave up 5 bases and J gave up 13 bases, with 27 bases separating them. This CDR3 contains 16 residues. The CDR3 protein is CASSDPASKGAQTQFF. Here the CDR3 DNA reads TGTGCCAGCAGTGACCCAGCATCGAAAGGGGCTCAAACTCAGTTCTTC.

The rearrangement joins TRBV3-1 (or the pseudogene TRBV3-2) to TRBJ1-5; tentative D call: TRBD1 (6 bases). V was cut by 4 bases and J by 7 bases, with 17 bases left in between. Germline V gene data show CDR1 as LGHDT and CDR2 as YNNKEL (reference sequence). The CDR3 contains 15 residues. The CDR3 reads CASSLRSRGEQPQHF. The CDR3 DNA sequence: TGTGCCAGCAGCCTTCGAAGCAGGGGAGAACAGCCCCAGCATTTT.

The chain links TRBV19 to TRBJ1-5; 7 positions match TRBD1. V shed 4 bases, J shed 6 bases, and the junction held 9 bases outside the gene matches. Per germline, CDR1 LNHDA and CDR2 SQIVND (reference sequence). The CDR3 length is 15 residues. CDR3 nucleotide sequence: TGTGCCAGTAGTACCTCAGGGGGATCCGTTCAGCCCCAGCATTTT. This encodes CASSTSGGSVQPQHF.

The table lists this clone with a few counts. CDR3 DNA sequence: TGTGCCAGCGGAGTGTACTCTGGAAACACCATATATTTT. This sequence encodes CASGVYSGNTIYF. The rearrangement links TRBV6-5 to TRBJ1-3; no definite D call. V was pared by 8 bases and J by 0 bases, with 8 bases between. Germline-derived CDR1 and CDR2 are MNHEY and SVGAGI. This CDR3 has 13 residues.

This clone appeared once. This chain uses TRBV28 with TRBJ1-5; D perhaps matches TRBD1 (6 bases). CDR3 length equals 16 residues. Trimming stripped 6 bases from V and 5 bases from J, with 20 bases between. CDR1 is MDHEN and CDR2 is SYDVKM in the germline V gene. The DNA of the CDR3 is TGTGCCAGCAGGATACTTGGAACAGGGTACCATCAGCCCCAGCATTTT. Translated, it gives CASRILGTGYHQPQHF. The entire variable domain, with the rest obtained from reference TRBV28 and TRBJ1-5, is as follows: DVKVTQSSRYLVKRTGEKVFLECVQDMDHENMFWYRQDPGLGLRLIYFSYDVKMKEKGDIPEGYSVSREKKERFSLILESASTNQTSMYLCASRILGTGYHQPQHFGDGTRLSIL.

The CDR3 region is CATSRDRTGSTEAFF. CDR3 DNA: TGTGCCACCAGCAGGGATCGGACAGGGAGCACTGAAGCTTTCTTT. V is TRBV15 and J is TRBJ1-1; 8 nucleotides line up with TRBD1. The CDR3 is made up of 15 amino acids. V gave up 3 bases and J gave up 4 bases; unmatched junction bases: 7. Germline V gene data show CDR1 as LNHNV and CDR2 as YYDKDF (reference sequence).

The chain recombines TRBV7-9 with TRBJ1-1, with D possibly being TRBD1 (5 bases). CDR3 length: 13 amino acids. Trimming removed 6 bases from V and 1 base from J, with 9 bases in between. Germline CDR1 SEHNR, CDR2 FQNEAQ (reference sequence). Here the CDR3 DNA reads TGTGCCAGCAGGCAAACAGGGAACACTGAAGCTTTCTTT. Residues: CASRQTGNTEAFF.

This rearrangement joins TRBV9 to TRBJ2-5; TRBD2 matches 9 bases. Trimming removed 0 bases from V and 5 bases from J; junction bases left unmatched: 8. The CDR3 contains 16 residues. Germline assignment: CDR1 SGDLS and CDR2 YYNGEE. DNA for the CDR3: TGTGCCAGCAGCGTAGGTAGCGGGGGACTAACGGAGACCCAGTACTTC. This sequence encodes CASSVGSGGLTETQYF.

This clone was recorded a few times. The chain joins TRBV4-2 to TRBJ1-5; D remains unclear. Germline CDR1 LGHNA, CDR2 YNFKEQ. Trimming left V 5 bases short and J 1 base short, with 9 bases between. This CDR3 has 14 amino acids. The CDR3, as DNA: TGTGCCAGCAGCTTGTGGGAGAGCAATCAGCCCCAGCATTTT. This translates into CASSLWESNQPQHF.

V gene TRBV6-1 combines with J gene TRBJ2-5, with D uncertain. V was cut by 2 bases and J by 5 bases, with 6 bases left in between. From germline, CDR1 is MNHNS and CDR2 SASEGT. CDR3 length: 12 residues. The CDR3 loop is CASSEIRETQYF. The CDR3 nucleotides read TGTGCCAGCAGTGAAATTCGGGAGACCCAGTACTTC.